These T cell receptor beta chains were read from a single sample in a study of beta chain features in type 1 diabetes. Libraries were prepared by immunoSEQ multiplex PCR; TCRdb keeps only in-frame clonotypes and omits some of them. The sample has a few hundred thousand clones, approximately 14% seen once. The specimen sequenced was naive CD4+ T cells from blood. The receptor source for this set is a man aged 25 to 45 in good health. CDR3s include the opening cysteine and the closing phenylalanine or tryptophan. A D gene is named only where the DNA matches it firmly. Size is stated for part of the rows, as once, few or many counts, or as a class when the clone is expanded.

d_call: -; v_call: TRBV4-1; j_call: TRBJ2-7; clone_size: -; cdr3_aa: CASSQDWGTNPYEQYF; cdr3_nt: TGCGCCAGCAGCCAAGATTGGGGGACAAATCCCTACGAGCAGTACTTC
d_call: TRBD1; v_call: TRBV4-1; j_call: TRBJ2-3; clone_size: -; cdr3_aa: CASSQPTGVVIDTQYF; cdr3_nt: TGCGCCAGCAGCCAACCGACAGGGGTCGTCATTGATACGCAGTATTTT
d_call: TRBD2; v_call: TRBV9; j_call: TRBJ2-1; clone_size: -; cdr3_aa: CASSSNPGTSVTDEQFF; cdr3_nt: TGTGCCAGCAGCTCCAATCCCGGGACTAGCGTGACAGATGAGCAGTTCTTC
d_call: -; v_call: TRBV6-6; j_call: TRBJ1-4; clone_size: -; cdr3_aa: CASSYSSANEKLFF; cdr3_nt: TGTGCCAGCAGTTACTCGTCCGCTAATGAAAAACTGTTTTTT
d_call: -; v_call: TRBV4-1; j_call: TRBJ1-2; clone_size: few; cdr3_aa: CASSQGRSGDYGYTF; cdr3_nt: TGCGCCAGCAGCCAAGGGAGGTCGGGAGACTATGGCTACACCTTC
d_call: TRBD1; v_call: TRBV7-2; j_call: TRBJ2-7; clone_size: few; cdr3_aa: CASSFQTGRNEQYF; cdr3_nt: TGTGCCAGCAGCTTCCAGACAGGGCGGAACGAGCAGTACTTC
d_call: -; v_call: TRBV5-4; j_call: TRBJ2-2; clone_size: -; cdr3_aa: CASSLWQLTASGELFF; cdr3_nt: TGTGCCAGCAGCTTGTGGCAGTTGACAGCGAGCGGGGAGCTGTTTTTT
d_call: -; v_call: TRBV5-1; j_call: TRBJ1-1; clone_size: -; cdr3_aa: CASSLNVGALSTEAFF; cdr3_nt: TGCGCCAGCAGCTTGAACGTCGGGGCGTTAAGCACTGAAGCTTTCTTT
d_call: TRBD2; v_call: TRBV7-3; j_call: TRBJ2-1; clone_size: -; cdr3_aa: CASSPIAGGSGNEQFF; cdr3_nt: TGTGCCAGCAGCCCCATAGCGGGAGGGTCGGGCAATGAGCAGTTCTTC
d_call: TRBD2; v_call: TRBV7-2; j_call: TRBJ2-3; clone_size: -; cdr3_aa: CASSTTSGSGSDTQYF; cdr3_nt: TGTGCCAGCAGCACCACTAGCGGGAGTGGGTCAGATACGCAGTATTTT
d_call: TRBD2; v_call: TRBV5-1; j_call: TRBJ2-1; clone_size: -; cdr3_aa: CASSLGLARDEQFF; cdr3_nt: TGCGCCAGCAGCTTGGGACTAGCGAGGGATGAGCAGTTCTTC
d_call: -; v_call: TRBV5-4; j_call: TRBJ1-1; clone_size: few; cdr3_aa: CASSLSGDYTEAFF; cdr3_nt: TGTGCCAGCAGCTTGTCAGGGGACTACACTGAAGCTTTCTTT
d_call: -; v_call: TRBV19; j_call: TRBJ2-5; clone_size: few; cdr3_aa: CASSFQGLETQYF; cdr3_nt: TGTGCCAGTTCCTTTCAGGGTTTGGAGACCCAGTACTTC
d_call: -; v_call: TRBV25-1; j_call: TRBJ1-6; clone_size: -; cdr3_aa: CASSERAVLAPLHF; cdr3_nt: TGTGCCAGCAGTGAACGAGCGGTTTTAGCACCCCTCCACTTT
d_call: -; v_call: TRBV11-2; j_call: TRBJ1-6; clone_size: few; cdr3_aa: CASSPSSYNSPLHF; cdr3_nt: TGTGCCAGCAGTCCGAGCTCCTATAATTCACCCCTCCACTTT
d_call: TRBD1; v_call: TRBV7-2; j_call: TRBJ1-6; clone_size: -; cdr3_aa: CASSRDRLNSPLHF; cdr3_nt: TGTGCCAGCAGCCGGGACAGGTTGAATTCACCCCTCCACTTT
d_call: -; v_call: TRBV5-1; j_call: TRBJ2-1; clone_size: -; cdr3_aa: CASSLTWPSQFF; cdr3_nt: TGCGCCAGCAGCTTGACCTGGCCGTCGCAGTTCTTC
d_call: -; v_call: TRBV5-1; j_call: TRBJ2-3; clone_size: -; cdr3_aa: CASSLGLAPSEGAQYF; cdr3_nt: TGCGCCAGCAGCTTGGGTCTAGCCCCATCCGAAGGTGCGCAGTATTTT
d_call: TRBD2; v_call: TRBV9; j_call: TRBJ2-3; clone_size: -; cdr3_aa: CASSVALAGASTDTQYF; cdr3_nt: TGTGCCAGCAGCGTAGCCCTAGCGGGAGCTAGCACAGATACGCAGTATTTT
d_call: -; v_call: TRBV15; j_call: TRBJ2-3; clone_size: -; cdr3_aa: CATGTGTGTQYF; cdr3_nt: TGTGCCACCGGGACTGGCACAGGTACGCAGTATTTT
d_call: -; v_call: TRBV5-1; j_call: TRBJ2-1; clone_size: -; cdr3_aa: CASSLALGNNEQFF; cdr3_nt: TGCGCCAGCAGCTTGGCCCTCGGAAACAATGAGCAGTTCTTC
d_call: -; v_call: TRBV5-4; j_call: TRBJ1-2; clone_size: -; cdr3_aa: CASSTQGSHGYTF; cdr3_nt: TGTGCCAGCAGCACTCAGGGATCTCATGGCTACACCTTC
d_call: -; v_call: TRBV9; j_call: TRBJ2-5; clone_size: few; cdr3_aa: CASSLGTSHAETQYF; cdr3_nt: TGTGCCAGCAGCCTCGGGACAAGTCATGCCGAGACCCAGTACTTC
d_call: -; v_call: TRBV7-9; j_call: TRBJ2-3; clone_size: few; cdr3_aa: CASSLRPGKSGTDTQYF; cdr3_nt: TGTGCCAGCAGCTTACGGCCAGGGAAGTCGGGCACAGATACGCAGTATTTT
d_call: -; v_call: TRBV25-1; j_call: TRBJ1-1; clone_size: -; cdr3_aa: CASSDSWGRGTEAFF; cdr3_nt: TGTGCCAGCAGTGATTCATGGGGGCGCGGCACTGAAGCTTTCTTT
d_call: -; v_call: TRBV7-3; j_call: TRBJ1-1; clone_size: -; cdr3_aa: CASSLTGDTEAFF; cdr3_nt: TGTGCCAGCAGCTTAACAGGCGACACCGAAGCTTTCTTT
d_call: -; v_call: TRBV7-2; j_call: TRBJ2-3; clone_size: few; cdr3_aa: CASSLRGTRTDTQYF; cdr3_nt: TGTGCCAGCAGCTTAAGGGGGACACGCACAGATACGCAGTATTTT
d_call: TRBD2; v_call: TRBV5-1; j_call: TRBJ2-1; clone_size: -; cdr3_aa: CASHGTNNNEQFF; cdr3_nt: TGCGCCAGCCACGGGACTAACAACAATGAGCAGTTCTTC
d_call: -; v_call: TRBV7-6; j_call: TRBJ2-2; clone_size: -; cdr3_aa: CASSLMAGTITGELFF; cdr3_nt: TGTGCCAGCAGCTTAATGGCAGGGACAATAACCGGGGAGCTGTTTTTT